This TCR beta chain emerged from a study of shared clonotypes between healthy human individuals. Assay execution took place at the deep level. Several immunoSEQ plates received, in even portions, the genomic DNA of each subset. Sequenced by immunoSEQ multiplex PCR; TCRdb stores in-frame clones only, minus some. The data show 950,000 to 1,100,000 clones, with roughly 80% seen just once and about 1.4% held by the top ten. V gave up 2 bases and J gave up 3 bases; unmatched junction bases: 6. CDR1 and CDR2 (germline): MNHEY, SMNVEV (reference sequence). The CDR3 contains 15 residues. The TCR originated in a man aged 18 to 29 in good health. The sequenced sample consisted of memory CD4+ T cells sorted from blood. Subset reported: CD45RA-negative fraction. The chain joins TRBV27 to TRBJ1-1; 7 positions match TRBD1. The CDR3: CASSLMTGKDTEAFF. DNA of the CDR3: TGTGCCAGCAGTTTAATGACAGGGAAGGACACTGAAGCTTTCTTT.